This T cell receptor beta chain was recorded in a study of T cell responses to AZD1222 COVID-19 vaccine. Overall study findings and caveats: Researchers report vaccine-associated CD4 TCRs spanning spike, with dominance at 160-218 and 743-854. Donors were chiefly white British, with a greater number of females, and clonal diversity was perhaps underestimated. Following two doses of AZD1222, Spike-specific TCR breadth and depth rose. After the peak T cell response, and only then, were repertoires sampled.

Worth noting for this clone: Antigen specificity is unknown.

Generated by immunoSEQ multiplex PCR, the TCRdb table keeps only in-frame clones and is missing some. The repertoire has tens of thousands of clones, about nine tenths of them found once; the top ten carry 6% to 7.5%. Looked up from germline, CDR1 is KGHSH and CDR2 is LQKENI. Trimming cost V 3 bases and J 3 bases, with 12 bases left between them. This CDR3 is built from 15 residues. V usage is TRBV18 and J usage is TRBJ2-1; tentative D call: TRBD2 (6 bases). This TCR came from an adult who received the AZD1222 COVID-19 vaccine. This specimen was peripheral blood, taken 28 days after the second AZD1222 dose. CDR3 DNA: TGTGCCAGCTCACCGGGAGCGGGTGGCTACAATGAGCAGTTCTTC. Protein: CASSPGAGGYNEQFF. The full variable domain, rest sourced from reference TRBV18 and TRBJ2-1, is NAGVMQNPRHLVRRRGQEARLRCSPMKGHSHVYWYRQLPEEGLKFMVYLQKENIIDESGMPKERFSAEFPKEGPSILRIQQVVRGDSAAYFCASSPGAGGYNEQFFGPGTRLTVL.